A selection of T cell receptor beta chains follows, all from one sample in a study of identical twins. MiXCR, run by TCRdb on the 5' RACE reads, gives a single entry per CDR3 protein. The sample includes approximately 890,000 distinct CDR3 sequences, roughly 12% seen only once; the top ten take around 1.6%. The same sample was also used in a study of yellow fever vaccine responses in identical twins.

Material for sequencing was PBMCs. Every receptor here comes from a woman between 18 and 30 years old in good health. Both conserved end residues are part of each CDR3. The D gene is left open where the match is weak. Not every row has a clone size; where given, it reads once, few, many or a size class.

j_gene: TRBJ2-5
abundance: few
v_gene: TRBV18
d_gene: -
CDR3aa: CASSPPDFTKETQYF
CDR3nt: TGTGCCAGCTCACCCCCCGACTTCACGAAAGAGACCCAGTACTTC

j_gene: TRBJ2-7
abundance: -
v_gene: TRBV9
d_gene: -
CDR3aa: CASSPFEGNLEQYF
CDR3nt: TGTGCCAGCAGCCCATTCGAGGGAAATCTTGAGCAGTACTTC

j_gene: TRBJ2-1
abundance: few
v_gene: TRBV24-1
d_gene: TRBD1
CDR3aa: CATSRDRGRDEQFF
CDR3nt: TGTGCCACCTCCCGGGACAGGGGTCGCGATGAGCAGTTCTTC

j_gene: TRBJ2-1
abundance: many
v_gene: TRBV5-1
d_gene: TRBD1
CDR3aa: CASSSGGQAPSYNEQFF
CDR3nt: TGCGCCAGCAGCTCCGGAGGACAGGCCCCGTCCTACAATGAGCAGTTCTTC

j_gene: TRBJ2-1
abundance: -
v_gene: TRBV12-3/TRBV12-4
d_gene: TRBD2
CDR3aa: CASSLGTSHDEQFF
CDR3nt: TGTGCCAGCAGCCTCGGGACTAGTCACGATGAGCAGTTCTTC

j_gene: TRBJ2-1
abundance: few
v_gene: TRBV7-9
d_gene: -
CDR3aa: CASSLYSSEQFF
CDR3nt: TGTGCCAGCAGCTTATATAGTAGTGAGCAGTTCTTC

j_gene: TRBJ2-6
abundance: few
v_gene: TRBV20-1
d_gene: -
CDR3aa: CSAARAQGANVLTF
CDR3nt: TGCAGTGCCGCCCGGGCTCAGGGGGCCAACGTCCTGACTTTC

j_gene: TRBJ1-1
abundance: few
v_gene: TRBV18
d_gene: -
CDR3aa: CASSPWPNTEAFF
CDR3nt: TGTGCCAGCTCACCATGGCCGAACACTGAAGCTTTCTTT

j_gene: TRBJ2-2
abundance: -
v_gene: TRBV5-1
d_gene: TRBD2
CDR3aa: CASSFTSGAGELFF
CDR3nt: TGCGCCAGCAGCTTCACTAGCGGGGCCGGGGAGCTGTTTTTT

j_gene: TRBJ2-5
abundance: few
v_gene: TRBV7-3
d_gene: -
CDR3aa: CASSLEGGLQETQYF
CDR3nt: TGTGCCAGCAGCTTGGAGGGAGGCCTCCAAGAGACCCAGTACTTC

j_gene: TRBJ2-3
abundance: few
v_gene: TRBV3-1
d_gene: TRBD2
CDR3aa: CASSPRQAGEVTDTQYF
CDR3nt: TGTGCCAGCAGCCCGCGTCAAGCGGGAGAAGTCACAGATACGCAGTATTTT

j_gene: TRBJ2-5
abundance: few
v_gene: TRBV7-9
d_gene: TRBD1
CDR3aa: CASSLATGGPETQYF
CDR3nt: TGTGCCAGCAGCTTAGCCACAGGGGGGCCAGAGACCCAGTACTTC

j_gene: TRBJ2-7
abundance: -
v_gene: TRBV5-1
d_gene: -
CDR3aa: CASSDAREQYF
CDR3nt: TGCGCCAGCAGTGACGCGCGGGAGCAGTACTTC

j_gene: TRBJ2-1
abundance: many
v_gene: TRBV5-1
d_gene: TRBD2
CDR3aa: CASSLADGGSSYNEQFF
CDR3nt: TGCGCCAGCAGCTTGGCCGACGGGGGGAGCTCCTACAATGAGCAGTTCTTC

j_gene: TRBJ1-2
abundance: -
v_gene: TRBV20-1
d_gene: -
CDR3aa: CSARSGGYTF
CDR3nt: TGCAGTGCTAGATCTGGTGGCTACACCTTC

j_gene: TRBJ1-1
abundance: -
v_gene: TRBV19
d_gene: TRBD1
CDR3aa: CASSRSGTGGLNTEAFF
CDR3nt: TGTGCCAGTAGTAGGTCTGGGACAGGGGGACTGAACACTGAAGCTTTCTTT

j_gene: TRBJ2-1
abundance: few
v_gene: TRBV11-2
d_gene: TRBD2
CDR3aa: CASGREAATYNEQFF
CDR3nt: TGTGCCAGCGGTCGGGAGGCAGCAACCTACAATGAGCAGTTCTTC

j_gene: TRBJ2-3
abundance: few
v_gene: TRBV7-9
d_gene: TRBD2
CDR3aa: CASSRGGVATDTQYF
CDR3nt: TGTGCCAGCAGCCGCGGGGGGGTTGCCACAGATACGCAGTATTTT

j_gene: TRBJ2-5
abundance: few
v_gene: TRBV15
d_gene: TRBD2
CDR3aa: CATSSPTGGAKETQYF
CDR3nt: TGTGCCACCAGCTCTCCAACGGGGGGTGCAAAAGAGACCCAGTACTTC

j_gene: TRBJ2-2
abundance: -
v_gene: TRBV7-8
d_gene: TRBD1
CDR3aa: CASSSQGAATGELFF
CDR3nt: TGTGCCAGCAGCTCTCAGGGGGCCGCCACCGGGGAGCTGTTTTTT

j_gene: TRBJ2-7
abundance: few
v_gene: TRBV4-2
d_gene: -
CDR3aa: CASSQENDRTYEQYF
CDR3nt: TGTGCCAGCAGCCAAGAAAATGACAGAACCTACGAGCAGTACTTC

j_gene: TRBJ2-1
abundance: -
v_gene: TRBV20-1
d_gene: TRBD2
CDR3aa: CSASGLAGDYNEQFF
CDR3nt: TGCAGTGCGAGTGGTCTAGCGGGAGACTACAATGAGCAGTTCTTC

j_gene: TRBJ2-1
abundance: few
v_gene: TRBV12-3/TRBV12-4
d_gene: TRBD2
CDR3aa: CASNLLARRFNEQFF
CDR3nt: TGTGCCAGCAACTTACTAGCGAGGCGGTTCAATGAGCAGTTCTTC

j_gene: TRBJ1-6
abundance: many
v_gene: TRBV9
d_gene: -
CDR3aa: CASSGGGGSLNSPLHF
CDR3nt: TGTGCCAGCAGCGGAGGTGGGGGTAGTCTAAATTCACCCCTCCACTTT

j_gene: TRBJ2-7
abundance: many
v_gene: TRBV12-3/TRBV12-4
d_gene: TRBD2
CDR3aa: CASSLFLAEYEQYF
CDR3nt: TGTGCCAGCAGTTTGTTTCTAGCGGAGTACGAGCAGTACTTC

j_gene: TRBJ2-2
abundance: -
v_gene: TRBV18
d_gene: -
CDR3aa: CASSIMEGRTGELFF
CDR3nt: TGTGCCAGCTCAATAATGGAGGGTCGCACCGGGGAGCTGTTTTTT

j_gene: TRBJ1-4
abundance: few
v_gene: TRBV4-2
d_gene: -
CDR3aa: CASSQVGATNEKLFF
CDR3nt: TGTGCCAGCAGCCAAGTGGGTGCAACTAATGAAAAACTGTTTTTT

j_gene: TRBJ2-1
abundance: few
v_gene: TRBV20-1
d_gene: -
CDR3aa: CSARRNWGIDEQFF
CDR3nt: TGCAGTGCTAGGCGAAACTGGGGGATCGATGAGCAGTTCTTC

j_gene: TRBJ2-1
abundance: few
v_gene: TRBV20-1
d_gene: -
CDR3aa: CSAKTLILNNEQFF
CDR3nt: TGCAGTGCAAAGACCCTAATACTAAACAATGAGCAGTTCTTC

j_gene: TRBJ2-5
abundance: few
v_gene: TRBV20-1
d_gene: TRBD2
CDR3aa: CSAITPGTTQETQYF
CDR3nt: TGCAGTGCTATCACCCCCGGGACTACACAAGAGACCCAGTACTTC

j_gene: TRBJ1-2
abundance: few
v_gene: TRBV10-3
d_gene: TRBD1
CDR3aa: CATQTGVDYGYTF
CDR3nt: TGTGCCACCCAGACAGGGGTAGACTATGGCTACACCTTC

j_gene: TRBJ2-3
abundance: few
v_gene: TRBV4-1
d_gene: -
CDR3aa: CASSPHRLGASTDTQYF
CDR3nt: TGCGCCAGCAGCCCCCATAGGTTAGGGGCTAGCACAGATACGCAGTATTTT

j_gene: TRBJ2-1
abundance: few
v_gene: TRBV24-1
d_gene: TRBD2
CDR3aa: CATSDSKRLAAYNEQFF
CDR3nt: TGTGCCACCAGTGATTCGAAGCGTCTAGCGGCATACAATGAGCAGTTCTTC

j_gene: TRBJ1-1
abundance: -
v_gene: TRBV11-2
d_gene: -
CDR3aa: CASSQRMGGTENTEAFF
CDR3nt: TGTGCCAGCAGCCAGAGGATGGGGGGGACGGAGAACACTGAAGCTTTCTTT

j_gene: TRBJ1-1
abundance: -
v_gene: TRBV7-3
d_gene: -
CDR3aa: CASSCPDLQSLVCTEAFF
CDR3nt: TGTGCCAGCAGCTGCCCAGACCTGCAATCCCTGGTATGCACTGAAGCTTTCTTT

j_gene: TRBJ1-5
abundance: -
v_gene: TRBV12-3/TRBV12-4
d_gene: -
CDR3aa: CASTGLGNQPQHF
CDR3nt: TGTGCCAGCACGGGGTTGGGCAATCAGCCCCAGCATTTT

j_gene: TRBJ1-2
abundance: few
v_gene: TRBV7-2
d_gene: -
CDR3aa: CASSNRVLDYGYTF
CDR3nt: TGTGCCAGCAGCAACAGGGTTTTGGACTATGGCTACACCTTC

j_gene: TRBJ2-3
abundance: few
v_gene: TRBV20-1
d_gene: TRBD2
CDR3aa: CSASRLAGGNTDTQYF
CDR3nt: TGCAGTGCTAGTAGGCTAGCGGGGGGAAACACAGATACGCAGTATTTT

j_gene: TRBJ1-2
abundance: -
v_gene: TRBV10-3
d_gene: -
CDR3aa: CAISVWGYGYTF
CDR3nt: TGTGCCATCAGTGTGTGGGGATATGGCTACACCTTC

j_gene: TRBJ2-2
abundance: -
v_gene: TRBV10-3
d_gene: TRBD1
CDR3aa: CAIRGQGDTGELFF
CDR3nt: TGTGCCATCAGGGGACAGGGGGACACCGGGGAGCTGTTTTTT

j_gene: TRBJ1-5
abundance: -
v_gene: TRBV3-1
d_gene: -
CDR3aa: CASSQRGDQPQHF
CDR3nt: TGTGCCAGCAGCCAAAGGGGGGACCAGCCCCAGCATTTT

j_gene: TRBJ2-5
abundance: -
v_gene: TRBV2
d_gene: TRBD2
CDR3aa: CASGLAETQYF
CDR3nt: TGTGCCAGCGGACTAGCGGAGACCCAGTACTTC

j_gene: TRBJ2-3
abundance: -
v_gene: TRBV20-1
d_gene: TRBD1
CDR3aa: CSAPRGLLDDTQYF
CDR3nt: TGCAGTGCTCCCAGGGGGCTACTCGATGATACGCAGTATTTT

j_gene: TRBJ2-7
abundance: few
v_gene: TRBV20-1
d_gene: -
CDR3aa: CSARGSGAYEQYF
CDR3nt: TGCAGTGCTAGGGGTAGCGGCGCCTACGAGCAGTACTTC

j_gene: TRBJ1-1
abundance: -
v_gene: TRBV3-1
d_gene: TRBD1
CDR3aa: CASTGQGISEAFF
CDR3nt: TGTGCCAGCACCGGACAGGGAATCTCTGAAGCTTTCTTT

j_gene: TRBJ2-7
abundance: few
v_gene: TRBV7-8
d_gene: -
CDR3aa: CASSLAITGGAYEQYF
CDR3nt: TGTGCCAGCAGCTTAGCGATAACAGGGGGGGCCTACGAGCAGTACTTC